The next 4 T cell receptor beta chains were all read from a single sample in a study of shared clonotypes between healthy human individuals. TCRdb keeps only in-frame clones here, not all; method: immunoSEQ multiplex PCR. The table includes some 1,100,000 clones, roughly 74% detected once. Sequencing was carried out using memory CD4+ T cells from PBMCs. Regarding subset: CD45RA-negative fraction. Receptors were obtained from a man younger than 35 in good health. Some clones in this sample may be carry-over from other donors' samples.

This clone was observed once. The genes are TRBV5-1 and TRBJ2-1, with 10 bases identical to TRBD2. The germline V gene has CDR1 SGHRS and CDR2 YFSETQ. This CDR3 has 15 amino acids. V shed 2 bases and J 9 bases; nucleotides not matched to a gene: 8. The CDR3 DNA reads as TGCGCCAGCAGCTTCCTAGCGGGAGAGCAGGGTGAGCAGTTCTTC. Translation gives CASSFLAGEQGEQFF.

The gene calls are TRBV28 and TRBJ1-2, with D unclear. This CDR3 has 15 amino acids. The germline V gene has CDR1 MDHEN and CDR2 SYDVKM. V lost 0 bases and J 3 bases, leaving 11 bases between the germline ends. This CDR3 is CASSLWSRRDYGYTF. CDR3 sequence (DNA): TGTGCCAGCAGTTTATGGTCACGACGGGACTATGGCTACACCTTC.

This chain links TRBV30 with TRBJ2-7; 9 nucleotides agree with TRBD1. This CDR3 is built from 14 residues. Germline trimming cut 6 bases from V and 6 bases from J; bases unmatched to any gene: 12. Germline V lookup: CDR1 GTSNPN, CDR2 SVGIG (reference sequence). The CDR3 region has the DNA TGTGCCTGCTCACAGGGGGCCCTTGTGGGCGAGCAGTACTTC. Its protein product is CACSQGALVGEQYF.

On this clone: Other DNA sequences of this sample code for an identical CDR3. The chain combines TRBV6-1 with TRBJ1-5; D unclear. This CDR3 region has 13 residues. V shed 1 base and J shed 4 bases, with 5 bases lying between them. Germline V CDR1 and CDR2: MNHNS, SASEGT. DNA of the CDR3: TGTGCCAGCAGTGAAGGAGTAAATCAGCCCCAGCATTTT. As protein: CASSEGVNQPQHF.